This T cell receptor beta chain was identified in a study of vaccination effects on CD4 cells after COVID-19. Study background: Subjects were given two BNT162b2 or mRNA-1273 vaccine doses.

Study-wide results and limits: Clones of infection and vaccine origin contracted markedly late after vaccination. Convalescent patients were scarce in the study, and it lacked early post-infection timepoints.

Once cultured for under 11 days, the cells underwent separation to obtain CD4+ T cells. A half-medium replacement with IL-2 medium was carried out on days 3 and 7. Between the trimmed V and J ends, which lost 0 bases and 4 bases, there was a span of 10 bases. In germline, CDR1 is MNHEY, CDR2 SMNVEV (reference sequence). CDR3 size: 16 residues. Using immunoSEQ multiplex PCR, the repertoire was profiled, and TCRdb retains in-frame clones only, with some absent. Of approximately 37,000 clones listed, roughly 82% are singletons. This clone turned up a few times. The antigen remains undetermined. The chain is built from TRBV27 and TRBJ1-6; the D is unclear. This clonotype was sampled from a human donor who received a COVID-19 vaccine. This specimen was CD4+ T cells from PBMCs cultured without peptide, taken before COVID-19 vaccination. CDR3 DNA sequence: TGTGCCAGCAGTTTATCTGTGCGGGAGTATAATTCACCCCTCCACTTT. It specifies CASSLSVREYNSPLHF.